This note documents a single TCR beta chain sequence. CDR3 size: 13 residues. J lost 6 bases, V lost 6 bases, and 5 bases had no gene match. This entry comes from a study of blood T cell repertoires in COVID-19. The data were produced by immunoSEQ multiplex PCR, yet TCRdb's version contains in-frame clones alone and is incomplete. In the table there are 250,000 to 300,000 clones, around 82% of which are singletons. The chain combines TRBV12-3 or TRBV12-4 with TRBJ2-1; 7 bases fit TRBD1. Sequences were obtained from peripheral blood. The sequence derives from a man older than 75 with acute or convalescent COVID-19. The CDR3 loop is CASRPTGFNEQFF. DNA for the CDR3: TGTGCCAGCAGACCGACAGGGTTCAATGAGCAGTTCTTC.